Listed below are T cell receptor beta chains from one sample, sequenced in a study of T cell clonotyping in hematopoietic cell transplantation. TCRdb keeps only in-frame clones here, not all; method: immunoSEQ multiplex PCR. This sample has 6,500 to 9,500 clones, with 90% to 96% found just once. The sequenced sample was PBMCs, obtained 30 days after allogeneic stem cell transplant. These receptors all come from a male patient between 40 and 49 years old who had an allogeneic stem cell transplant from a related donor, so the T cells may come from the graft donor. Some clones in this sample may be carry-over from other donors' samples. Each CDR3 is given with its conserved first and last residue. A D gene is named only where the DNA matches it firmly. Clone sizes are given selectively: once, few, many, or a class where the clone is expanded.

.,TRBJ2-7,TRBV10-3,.,CATLTDSLYEQYF,TGTGCCACCCTGACAGATTCCTTGTACGAGCAGTACTTC
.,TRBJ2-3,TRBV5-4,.,CASSFQGIGTDTQYF,TGTGCCAGCAGCTTTCAGGGGATCGGTACAGATACGCAGTATTTT
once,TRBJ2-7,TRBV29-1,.,CSVKGGSSYEQYF,TGCAGCGTTAAGGGCGGCAGCTCCTACGAGCAGTACTTC
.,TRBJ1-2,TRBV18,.,CASSPRPGGGQSIYGYTF,TGTGCCAGCTCACCACGGCCTGGTGGGGGGCAGAGCATCTATGGCTACACCTTC
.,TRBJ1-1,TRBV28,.,CASSWSQILEAFF,TGTGCCAGCAGTTGGTCACAGATTCTTGAAGCTTTCTTT
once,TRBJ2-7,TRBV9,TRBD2,CASSVRDYSYEQYF,TGTGCCAGCAGCGTCCGGGACTACTCCTACGAGCAGTACTTC
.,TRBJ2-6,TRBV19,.,CASSFASSGANVLTF,TGTGCCAGTAGTTTTGCGAGCTCTGGGGCCAACGTCCTGACTTTC
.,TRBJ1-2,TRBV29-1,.,CSAGGLGYGYTF,TGCAGCGCGGGGGGGCTAGGCTATGGCTACACCTTC
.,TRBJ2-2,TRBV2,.,CASGQNTGELFF,TGTGCCAGCGGCCAGAACACCGGGGAGCTGTTTTTT
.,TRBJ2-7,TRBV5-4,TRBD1,CASSLRTGGYEQYF,TGTGCCAGCAGCCTCCGGACAGGGGGCTACGAGCAGTACTTC
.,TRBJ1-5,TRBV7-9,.,CASSLPGKPQHF,TGTGCCAGCAGCCTTCCGGGGAAGCCCCAGCATTTT
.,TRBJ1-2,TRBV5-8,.,CASSLSMRGYTF,TGTGCCAGCAGCCTGAGTATGCGTGGCTACACCTTC
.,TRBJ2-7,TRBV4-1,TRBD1,CASSQGQGEIEQYF,TGCGCCAGCAGCCAAGGGCAGGGGGAGATCGAGCAGTACTTC
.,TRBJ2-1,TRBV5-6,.,CASSLVKGLEQFF,TGTGCCAGCAGCTTGGTAAAAGGTCTGGAGCAGTTCTTC
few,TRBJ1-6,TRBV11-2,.,CASSSGGDPYNSPLHF,TGTGCCAGCAGCTCGGGGGGAGATCCCTATAATTCACCCCTCCACTTT
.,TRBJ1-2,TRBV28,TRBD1,CASGQGIYGYTF,TGTGCCAGCGGACAGGGTATCTATGGCTACACCTTC
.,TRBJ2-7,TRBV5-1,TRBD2,CASSGAGEAYEQYF,TGCGCCAGCAGCGGCGCGGGGGAGGCCTACGAGCAGTACTTC
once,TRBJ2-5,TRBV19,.,CASSISPPKGRETQYF,TGTGCCAGTAGTATCAGCCCCCCTAAGGGCCGGGAGACCCAGTACTTC
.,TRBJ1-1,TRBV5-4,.,CASSLALEGLTEAFF,TGTGCCAGCAGCTTGGCCTTGGAAGGGCTGACTGAAGCTTTCTTT
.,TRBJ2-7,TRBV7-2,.,CASSLSGGSGVAGEQYF,TGTGCCAGCAGCTTGAGCGGTGGGTCAGGGGTCGCGGGGGAGCAGTACTTC
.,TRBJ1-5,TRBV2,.,CASTGGGVGNQPQHF,TGTGCCAGCACTGGGGGAGGGGTCGGCAATCAGCCCCAGCATTTT
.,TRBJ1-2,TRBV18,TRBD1,CASSSGQGFGYTF,TGTGCCAGCTCATCGGGACAGGGGTTTGGCTACACCTTC
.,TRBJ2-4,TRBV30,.,CASRGTDQFIQYF,TGTGCCTCGAGAGGGACTGATCAGTTCATTCAGTACTTC
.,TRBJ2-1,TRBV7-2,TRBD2,CASSLGAGGNEQFF,TGTGCCAGCAGCTTAGGAGCGGGAGGTAATGAGCAGTTCTTC
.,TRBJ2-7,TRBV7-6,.,CASSSRGGGTYEQYF,TGTGCCAGCAGCTCCCGGGGAGGGGGTACCTACGAGCAGTACTTC
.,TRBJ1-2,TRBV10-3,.,CAIFGREGYGYTF,TGTGCCATATTCGGCCGGGAAGGCTATGGCTACACCTTC
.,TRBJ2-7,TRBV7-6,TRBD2,CASSLSSGPTYEQYF,TGTGCCAGCAGCTTAAGTAGCGGGCCTACCTACGAGCAGTACTTC
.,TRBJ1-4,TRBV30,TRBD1,CAWSTGTGSEKLFF,TGTGCCTGGAGTACCGGGACAGGGTCCGAAAAACTGTTTTTT
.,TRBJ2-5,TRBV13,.,CASSPQGGTQYF,TGTGCCAGCAGCCCTCAAGGGGGGACCCAGTACTTC
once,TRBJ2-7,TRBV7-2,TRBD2,CASSLGGSFFYEQYF,TGTGCCAGCAGCTTAGGCGGGAGTTTTTTCTACGAGCAGTACTTC
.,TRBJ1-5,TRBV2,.,CASRLRGAGQPQHF,TGTGCCAGCAGGCTGCGGGGGGCAGGGCAGCCCCAGCATTTT
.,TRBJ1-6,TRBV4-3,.,CASSQDPSGGGNSPLHF,TGCGCCAGCAGCCAAGATCCTTCTGGGGGAGGTAATTCACCCCTCCACTTT
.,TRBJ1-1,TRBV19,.,CASTNGARGTEAFF,TGTGCCAGTACCAATGGCGCTAGAGGCACTGAAGCTTTCTTT
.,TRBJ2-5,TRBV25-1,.,CASSVRETQYF,TGTGCCAGCAGTGTCAGGGAGACCCAGTACTTC
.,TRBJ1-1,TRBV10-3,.,CAISDWGANTEAFF,TGTGCCATCAGTGATTGGGGTGCGAACACTGAAGCTTTCTTT
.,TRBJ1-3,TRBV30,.,CAWSVSGNTIYF,TGTGCCTGGAGTGTATCGGGAAACACCATATATTTT